The 18 T cell receptor beta chains in this list originate from one sample, sequenced in a study of glioma-infiltrating T cells after dendritic cell vaccination listed by TCRdb under 2016. Library preparation used the immunoSEQ multiplex PCR assay. This immuneACCESS table, as held by TCRdb, lists in-frame sequences with V and J called but not all clones. Of the missing ones, under half trace to an unresolved V gene in checked studies; the others have no known cause. In all, the sample holds tens of thousands of clones, and 65% to 90% of those were seen once. The ten largest account for approximately 14% of the sample. Sequenced here: blood, sampled before dendritic cell vaccination. The receptors were gathered from a human donor with glioblastoma.

The chain couples TRBV4-1 to TRBJ1-5; 11 bases are a match to TRBD1. CDR1 is MGHRA and CDR2 is YSYEKL in the germline V gene. This CDR3 comprises 17 residues. Losses at the gene ends were 0 bases for V and 3 bases for J; bases not matched to a gene: 4. The CDR3 spells CASSQDWDRGYNQPQHF. For the CDR3, the DNA is TGCGCCAGCAGCCAAGATTGGGACAGGGGGTACAATCAGCCCCAGCATTTT.

The chain joins TRBV30 to TRBJ2-1, with 9 bases fitting TRBD1. After removal of 5 bases from V and 8 bases from J, the junction contained 16 bases not matched to a gene. The CDR3 loop spans 16 amino acids. Germline V gene data show CDR1 as GTSNPN and CDR2 as SVGIG (reference sequence). For the CDR3, the DNA is TGTGCCTGGTACACCGGGACAGGGATTGAGTGGGATGAGCAGTTCTTC. This translates into CAWYTGTGIEWDEQFF.

The chain uses TRBV5-1 and TRBJ2-1; possibly TRBD1 for D (6 bases). V was pared by 0 bases and J by 5 bases, with 9 bases between. CDR1 is SGHRS, CDR2 YFSETQ, per germline. The CDR3 covers 14 residues. The CDR3 loop reads CASSLGQANNEQFF. The DNA of the CDR3 is TGCGCCAGCAGCTTGGGACAGGCCAACAATGAGCAGTTCTTC.

This clone has a handful of counts. V gene TRBV30 combines with J gene TRBJ1-3; D not resolved. The CDR3 is 14 residues long. Trimming removed 3 bases at V and 0 bases at J, with 9 bases between. From germline, CDR1 is GTSNPN and CDR2 SVGIG (reference sequence). The CDR3 reads CAWSYGNSGNTIYF. CDR3 coding DNA: TGTGCCTGGAGCTACGGTAACTCTGGAAACACCATATATTTT.

The chain has TRBV19 and TRBJ2-7, with D perhaps matching TRBD2 (6 bases). The length of the CDR3 is 14 residues. Between the trimmed V and J ends, which lost 3 bases and 0 bases, there was a span of 9 bases. Germline V gene lookup returns CDR1 LNHDA and CDR2 SQIVND (reference sequence). CDR3 protein: CASSIGGSSYEQYF. Written as DNA, the CDR3 is TGTGCCAGTAGTATTGGGGGGAGCTCCTACGAGCAGTACTTC.

The rearrangement joins TRBV13 to TRBJ2-7; 10 bases agree with TRBD1. The CDR3 runs 15 residues. Germline CDR1 reads PRHDT; CDR2 reads FYEKMQ (reference sequence). Trimming removed 5 bases from V and 3 bases from J; junction bases left unmatched: 7. The CDR3 sequence: CASSEGQGVSYEQYF. CDR3 sequence (DNA): TGTGCCAGCAGCGAAGGACAGGGGGTTAGCTACGAGCAGTACTTC.

The chain links TRBV25-1 to TRBJ2-5; 12 positions match TRBD2. Germline assignment: CDR1 MGHDK and CDR2 SYGVNS. CDR3 length: 16 amino acids. V dropped 3 bases and J dropped 2; count of bases not matched to a gene: 4. CDR3 in DNA: TGTGCCAGCAGTGACAGGACTAGCGGGAAGCAAGAGACCCAGTACTTC. Translated: CASSDRTSGKQETQYF.

The chain couples TRBV5-1 to TRBJ1-4; no firm D call. V lost 0 bases to trimming and J lost 5 bases, with 8 bases between them. CDR1 is SGHRS, CDR2 YFSETQ, per germline. The CDR3 loop spans 14 amino acids. The CDR3 sequence: CASSLEYSNEKLFF. The CDR3 DNA reads TGCGCCAGCAGCTTGGAATACAGCAATGAAAAACTGTTTTTT.

The J gene is TRBJ1-5, the V gene TRBV27, with D possibly matching TRBD1 (5 bases). Trimming removed 4 bases from V and 4 bases from J, with 11 bases in between. CDR3 length: 14 residues. Germline V CDR1 and CDR2: MNHEY, SMNVEV (reference sequence). The CDR3 sequence: CASSSSGYNQPQHF. CDR3 coding DNA: TGTGCCAGCAGTTCTTCAGGGTATAATCAGCCCCAGCATTTT.

The CDR3 nucleotides are TGTGCCAGCAGCTTAGTTATGGGGAGAGGAAACACCATATATTTT. This codes for CASSLVMGRGNTIYF. The rearrangement links TRBV7-9 to TRBJ1-3; unclear D gene. Germline-derived CDR1 and CDR2 are SEHNR and FQNEAQ (reference sequence). The CDR3 extends over 15 amino acids. The V and J ends lost 1 base and 4 bases respectively, with 11 bases between them. Complete variable domain (other parts from reference TRBV7-9 and TRBJ1-3): DTGVSQNPRHKITKRGQNVTFRCDPISEHNRLYWYRQTLGQGPEFLTYFQNEAQLEKSRLLSDRFSAERPKGSFSTLEIQRTEQGDSAMYLCASSLVMGRGNTIYFGEGSWLTVV.

The chain has TRBV9 and TRBJ2-1; D is possibly TRBD2 (5 bases). Between the trimmed V and J ends, which lost 0 bases and 7 bases, there was a span of 8 bases. Germline V gene lookup returns CDR1 SGDLS and CDR2 YYNGEE. The CDR3 is 13 amino acids. CDR3 DNA: TGTGCCAGCAGCGTAGGCGGGTTGAATGAGCAGTTCTTC. It yields the protein CASSVGGLNEQFF.

This clone appeared once. CDR3 region: CASSLDPLAGGLYEQYF. The CDR3 region has the DNA TGCGCCAGCAGCTTGGATCCTCTAGCGGGAGGGCTCTACGAGCAGTACTTC. The rearrangement joins TRBV5-1 to TRBJ2-7, with 12 bases lining up with TRBD2. The CDR3 is made up of 17 amino acids. V shed 0 bases, J shed 3 bases, and the junction held 7 bases outside the gene matches. The germline V gene encodes CDR1 SGHRS and CDR2 YFSETQ.

This chain joins TRBV2 and TRBJ1-3; D gene uncertain. CDR3 size: 15 residues. V was clipped by 7 bases and J by 0 bases, with 13 bases between them. CDR1 is SNHLY and CDR2 is FYNNEI in the germline V gene. CDR3 region: CASKREAGSGNTIYF. CDR3 bases: TGTGCCAGCAAAAGAGAAGCCGGCTCTGGAAACACCATATATTTT.

V is TRBV4-1 and J is TRBJ1-4, with 8 nucleotides matching TRBD1. The CDR3 is 15 amino acids. J gave up 5 bases and V 4 bases, and 6 bases lay outside the gene matches. Germline lookup yields CDR1 MGHRA and CDR2 YSYEKL. CDR3 region: CASSRPGQENEKLFF. Written as DNA, the CDR3 is TGCGCCAGCAGCCGGCCGGGACAGGAAAATGAAAAACTGTTTTTT.

This clone was observed a few times. V usage is TRBV10-3 and J usage is TRBJ2-7, with D possibly being TRBD2 (6 bases). Deletions cut 0 bases from V and 9 bases from J, with 12 bases between. The CDR3 spans 13 residues. Germline values: CDR1 ENHRY, CDR2 SYGVKD. The CDR3 protein is CAISESGGMAQYF. CDR3 DNA: TGTGCCATCAGTGAGTCTGGAGGGATGGCGCAGTACTTC.

The rearrangement links TRBV7-8 to TRBJ2-5; 9 bases fit TRBD1. Germline values: CDR1 SGHVS, CDR2 FQNEAQ. V was clipped by 3 bases and J by 7 bases; unmatched bases: 0. The CDR3 sequence is 12 residues long. The CDR3: CASSLDRGTQYF. The CDR3, as DNA: TGTGCCAGCAGCTTGGACAGGGGGACCCAGTACTTC. Looking up the rest from reference TRBV7-8 and TRBJ2-5 gives the full variable domain: GAGVSQSPRYKVAKRGQDVALRCDPISGHVSLFWYQQALGQGPEFLTYFQNEAQLDKSGLPSDRFFAERPEGSVSTLKIQRTQQEDSAVYLCASSLDRGTQYFGPGTRLLVL.

This chain joins TRBV15 and TRBJ2-2; no definite D call. The V gene lost 0 bases and the J gene lost 8 bases, with 7 bases spanning the gap. In germline, CDR1 is LNHNV, CDR2 YYDKDF (reference sequence). This CDR3 contains 13 residues. CDR3 nucleotides: TGTGCCACCAGCAGAGACGGGTTTGGGGAGCTGTTTTTT. It encodes CATSRDGFGELFF. Full variable domain (outside the CDR3, taken from reference TRBV15 and TRBJ2-2): DAMVIQNPRYQVTQFGKPVTLSCSQTLNHNVMYWYQQKSSQAPKLLFHYYDKDFNNEADTPDNFQSRRPNTSFCFLDIRSPGLGDTAMYLCATSRDGFGELFFGEGSRLTVL.

The chain has TRBV5-1 and TRBJ1-4; D not certain. The CDR3 has 16 amino acids. Trimming cost V 4 bases and J 3 bases, with 16 bases left between them. Looked up from germline, CDR1 is SGHRS and CDR2 is YFSETQ. CDR3 sequence reads: CASSRGLGSPNEKLFF. DNA of the CDR3: TGCGCCAGCAGCCGGGGATTGGGGTCGCCTAATGAAAAACTGTTTTTT.